This T cell receptor beta chain was sequenced in a study of PD-1 blockade in classical Hodgkin lymphoma. Findings of the study overall: The repertoire differences lack a defined cause, possibly disease activity or prior therapy.

Time point in this sample: newly diagnosed, previously untreated cHL patient sample. CD4+ T cells were purified from thawed PBMCs by magnetic negative selection. The comparison group had newly diagnosed, previously untreated classical Hodgkin lymphoma. Data came from immunoSEQ multiplex PCR; TCRdb stores just in-frame clones and leaves some out. The table has some 23,000 clones, about 90% seen once. A remark on this clone: Its antigen is not known.

CDR3 length: 15 residues. V lost 3 bases and J lost 4, with 17 bases in between. Germline V gene data show CDR1 as SGHRS and CDR2 as YFSETQ. This TCR derives from a human donor with classical Hodgkin lymphoma. V is TRBV5-1 and J is TRBJ2-7; perhaps TRBD1 as D (6 bases). Specimen: CD4+ T cells from blood. In DNA, the CDR3 is TGCGCCAGCAGCTCCTACAGGGCTTTGGAGTACGAGCAGTACTTC. Protein sequence: CASSSYRALEYEQYF.